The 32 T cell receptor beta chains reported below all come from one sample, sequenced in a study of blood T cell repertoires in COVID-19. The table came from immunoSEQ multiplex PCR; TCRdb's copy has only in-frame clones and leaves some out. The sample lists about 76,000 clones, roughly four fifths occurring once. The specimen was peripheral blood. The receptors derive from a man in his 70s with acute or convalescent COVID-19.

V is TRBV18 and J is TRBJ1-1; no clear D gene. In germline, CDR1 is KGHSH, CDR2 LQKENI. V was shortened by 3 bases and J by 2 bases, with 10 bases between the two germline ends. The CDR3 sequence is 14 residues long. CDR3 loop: CASSPTAQNTEAFF. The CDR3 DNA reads TGTGCCAGCTCACCCACAGCACAAAACACTGAAGCTTTCTTT. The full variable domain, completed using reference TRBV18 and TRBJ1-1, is NAGVMQNPRHLVRRRGQEARLRCSPMKGHSHVYWYRQLPEEGLKFMVYLQKENIIDESGMPKERFSAEFPKEGPSILRIQQVVRGDSAAYFCASSPTAQNTEAFFGQGTRLTVV.

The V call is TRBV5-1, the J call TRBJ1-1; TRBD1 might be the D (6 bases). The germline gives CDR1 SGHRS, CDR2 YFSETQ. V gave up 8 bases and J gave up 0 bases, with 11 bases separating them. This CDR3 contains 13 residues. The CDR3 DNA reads TGCGCCAGTTCGACAGGAGTGAACACTGAAGCTTTCTTT. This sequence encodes CASSTGVNTEAFF.

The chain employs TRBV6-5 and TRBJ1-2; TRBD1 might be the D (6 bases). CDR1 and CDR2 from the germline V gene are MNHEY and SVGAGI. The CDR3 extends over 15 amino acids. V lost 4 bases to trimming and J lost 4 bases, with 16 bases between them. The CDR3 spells CASSFSRGRGYGYTF. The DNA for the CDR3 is TGTGCCAGCAGTTTTTCCAGGGGCAGGGGCTATGGCTACACCTTC.

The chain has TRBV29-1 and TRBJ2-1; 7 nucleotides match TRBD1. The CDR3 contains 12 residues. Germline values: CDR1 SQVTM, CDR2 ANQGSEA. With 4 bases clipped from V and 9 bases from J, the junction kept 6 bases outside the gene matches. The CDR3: CSVARTGGEQFF. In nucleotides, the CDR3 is TGCAGCGTTGCCCGGACAGGCGGTGAGCAGTTCTTC.

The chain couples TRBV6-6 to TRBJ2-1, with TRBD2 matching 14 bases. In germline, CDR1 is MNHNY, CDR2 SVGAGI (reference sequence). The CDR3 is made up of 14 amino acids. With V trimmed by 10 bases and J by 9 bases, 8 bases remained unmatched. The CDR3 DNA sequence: TGTGCCACCGGGGGACTAGCGGGAGATAGTGAGCAGTTCTTC. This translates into CATGGLAGDSEQFF.

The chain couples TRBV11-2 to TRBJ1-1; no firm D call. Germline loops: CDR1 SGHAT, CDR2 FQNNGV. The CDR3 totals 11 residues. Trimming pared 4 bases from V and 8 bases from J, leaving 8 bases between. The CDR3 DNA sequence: TGTGCCAGCAGCTCCTACTTCGAAGCTTTCTTT. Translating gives CASSSYFEAFF.

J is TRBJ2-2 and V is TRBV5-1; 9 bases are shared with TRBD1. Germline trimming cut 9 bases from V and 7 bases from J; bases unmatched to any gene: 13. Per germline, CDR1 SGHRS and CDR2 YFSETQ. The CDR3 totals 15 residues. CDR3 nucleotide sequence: TGCGCCACCAAAAAGGGGACAGGGACCCTCGGGGAGCTGTTTTTT. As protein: CATKKGTGTLGELFF.

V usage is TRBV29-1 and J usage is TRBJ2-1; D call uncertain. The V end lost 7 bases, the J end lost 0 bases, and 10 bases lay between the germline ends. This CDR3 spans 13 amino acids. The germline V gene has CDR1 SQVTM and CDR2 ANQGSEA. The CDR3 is CSAVLSSYNEQFF. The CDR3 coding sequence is TGCAGCGCTGTCCTTAGCTCCTACAATGAGCAGTTCTTC.

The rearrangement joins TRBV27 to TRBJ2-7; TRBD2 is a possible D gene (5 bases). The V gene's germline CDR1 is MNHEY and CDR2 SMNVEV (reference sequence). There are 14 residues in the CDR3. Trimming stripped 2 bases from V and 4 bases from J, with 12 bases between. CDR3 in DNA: TGTGCCAGCAGTTTAGGTGGGAGTCGGTACGAGCAGTACTTC. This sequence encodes CASSLGGSRYEQYF.

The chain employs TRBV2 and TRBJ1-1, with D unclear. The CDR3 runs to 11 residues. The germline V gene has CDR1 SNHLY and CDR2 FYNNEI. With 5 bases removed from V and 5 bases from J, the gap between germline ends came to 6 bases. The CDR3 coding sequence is TGTGCCAGCAGTCCCCAAACTGAAGCTTTCTTT. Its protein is CASSPQTEAFF.

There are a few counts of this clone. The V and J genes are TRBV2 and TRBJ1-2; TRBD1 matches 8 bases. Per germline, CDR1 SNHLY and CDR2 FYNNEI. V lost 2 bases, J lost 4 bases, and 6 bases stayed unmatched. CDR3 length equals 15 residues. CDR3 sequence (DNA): TGTGCCAGCAGTGAACAGGGGGCGAGTGGCTATGGCTACACCTTC. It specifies CASSEQGASGYGYTF. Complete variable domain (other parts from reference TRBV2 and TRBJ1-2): EPEVTQTPSHQVTQMGQEVILRCVPISNHLYFYWYRQILGQKVEFLVSFYNNEISEKSEIFDDQFSVERPDGSNFTLKIRSTKLEDSAMYFCASSEQGASGYGYTFGSGTRLTVV.

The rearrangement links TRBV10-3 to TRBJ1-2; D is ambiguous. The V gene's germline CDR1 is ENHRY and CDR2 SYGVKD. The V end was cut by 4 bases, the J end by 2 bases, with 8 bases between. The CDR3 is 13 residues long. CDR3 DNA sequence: TGTGCCATCAGTGTGGAGGAGAACTATGGCTACACCTTC. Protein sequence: CAISVEENYGYTF.

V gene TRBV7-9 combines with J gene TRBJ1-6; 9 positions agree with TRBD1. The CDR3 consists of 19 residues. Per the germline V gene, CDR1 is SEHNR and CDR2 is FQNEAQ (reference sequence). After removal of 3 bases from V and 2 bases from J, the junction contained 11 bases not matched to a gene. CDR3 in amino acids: CASSFRTGEESPYNSPLHF. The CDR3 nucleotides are TGTGCCAGCAGCTTCAGGACAGGGGAAGAAAGCCCCTATAATTCACCCCTCCACTTT.

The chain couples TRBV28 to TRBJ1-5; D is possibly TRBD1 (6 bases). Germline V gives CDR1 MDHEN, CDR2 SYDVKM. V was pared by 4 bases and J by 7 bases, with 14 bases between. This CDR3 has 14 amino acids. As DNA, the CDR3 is TGTGCCAGCAGTTCCGGACAGCACGAACAGCCCCAGCATTTT. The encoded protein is CASSSGQHEQPQHF.

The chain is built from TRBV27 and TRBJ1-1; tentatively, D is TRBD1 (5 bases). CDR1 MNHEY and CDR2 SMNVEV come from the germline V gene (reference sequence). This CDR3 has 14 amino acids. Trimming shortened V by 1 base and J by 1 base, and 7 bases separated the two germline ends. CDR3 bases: TGTGCCAGCAGTTTATGGGGGGGGAACACTGAAGCTTTCTTT. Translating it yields CASSLWGGNTEAFF.

CDR3 sequence reads: CASTWGEAISYGYTF. CDR3 nucleotide sequence: TGTGCCAGCACCTGGGGAGAGGCGATTAGCTATGGCTACACCTTC. The chain couples TRBV7-9 to TRBJ1-2, with no clear D. The V end was cut by 7 bases, the J end by 4 bases, with 19 bases between. The germline CDR1 and CDR2 sequences are SEHNR and FQNEAQ (reference sequence). CDR3 size: 15 residues.

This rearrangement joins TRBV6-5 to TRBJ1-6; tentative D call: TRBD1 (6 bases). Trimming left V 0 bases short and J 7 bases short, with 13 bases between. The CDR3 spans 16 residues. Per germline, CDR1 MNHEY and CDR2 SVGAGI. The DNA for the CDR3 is TGTGCCAGCAGTTACTCGATATTACAGGGAAATTCACCCCTCCACTTT. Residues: CASSYSILQGNSPLHF.

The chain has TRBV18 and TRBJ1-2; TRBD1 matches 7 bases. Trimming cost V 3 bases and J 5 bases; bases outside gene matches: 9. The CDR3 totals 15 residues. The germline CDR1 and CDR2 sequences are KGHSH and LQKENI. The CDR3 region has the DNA TGTGCCAGCTCACCCCCGACAGGGAGTTCATATGGCTACACCTTC. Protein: CASSPPTGSSYGYTF.

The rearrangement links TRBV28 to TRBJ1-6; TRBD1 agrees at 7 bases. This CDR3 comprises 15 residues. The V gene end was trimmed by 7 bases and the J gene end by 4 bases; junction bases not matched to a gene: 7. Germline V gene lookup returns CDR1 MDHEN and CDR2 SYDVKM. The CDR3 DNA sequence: TGTGCCAGCACTCCGACAGGGTTATATAATTCACCCCTCCACTTT. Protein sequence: CASTPTGLYNSPLHF. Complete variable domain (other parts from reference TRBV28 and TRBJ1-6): DVKVTQSSRYLVKRTGEKVFLECVQDMDHENMFWYRQDPGLGLRLIYFSYDVKMKEKGDIPEGYSVSREKKERFSLILESASTNQTSMYLCASTPTGLYNSPLHFGNGTRLTVT.

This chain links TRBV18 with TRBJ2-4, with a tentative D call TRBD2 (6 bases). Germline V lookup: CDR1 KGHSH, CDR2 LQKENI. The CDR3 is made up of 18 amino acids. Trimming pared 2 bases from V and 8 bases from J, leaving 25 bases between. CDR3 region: CASSPSVGLGGPGDIQYF. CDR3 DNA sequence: TGTGCCAGCTCACCAAGCGTTGGTCTAGGAGGCCCGGGGGACATTCAGTACTTC.

The CDR3 bases are TGTGCCAGCAGCCTTCCCCCCCGGACTAGCAGGGGCACAGATACGCAGTATTTT. The encoded protein is CASSLPPRTSRGTDTQYF. The chain carries TRBV7-6 and TRBJ2-3; 8 bases are shared with TRBD2. Unmatched junction bases numbered 14, after V lost 5 bases and J lost 1 base. Looked up from germline, CDR1 is SGHVS and CDR2 is FNYEAQ. The CDR3 is made up of 18 amino acids.

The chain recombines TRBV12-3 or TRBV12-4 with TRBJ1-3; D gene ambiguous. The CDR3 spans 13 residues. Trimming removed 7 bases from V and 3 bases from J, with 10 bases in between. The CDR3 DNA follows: TGTGCCAGCAAAACACCGCTTGGAAACACCATATATTTT. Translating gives CASKTPLGNTIYF.

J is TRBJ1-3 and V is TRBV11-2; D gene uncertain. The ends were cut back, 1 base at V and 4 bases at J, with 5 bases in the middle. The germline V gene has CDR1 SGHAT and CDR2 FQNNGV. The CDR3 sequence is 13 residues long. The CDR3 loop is CASSLVRGNTIYF. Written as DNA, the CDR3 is TGTGCCAGCAGCTTAGTACGGGGAAACACCATATATTTT.

The CDR3 DNA is TGTGCCAGCAGCCATTGGGACACCGATGAGCAGTTCTTC. Its protein is CASSHWDTDEQFF. The chain links TRBV3-1 (or the pseudogene TRBV3-2) to TRBJ2-1; a weak D match, TRBD1 (6 bases). Germline V gene lookup returns CDR1 LGHDT and CDR2 YNNKEL (reference sequence). V was clipped by 3 bases and J by 8 bases, with 11 bases between them. This CDR3 has 13 residues.

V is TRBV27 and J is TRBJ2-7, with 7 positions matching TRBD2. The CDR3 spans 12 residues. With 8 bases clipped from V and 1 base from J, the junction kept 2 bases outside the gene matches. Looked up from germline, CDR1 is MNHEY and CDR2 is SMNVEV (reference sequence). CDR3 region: CASSGGSYEQYF. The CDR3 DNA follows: TGTGCCAGCTCCGGGGGGTCCTACGAGCAGTACTTC.

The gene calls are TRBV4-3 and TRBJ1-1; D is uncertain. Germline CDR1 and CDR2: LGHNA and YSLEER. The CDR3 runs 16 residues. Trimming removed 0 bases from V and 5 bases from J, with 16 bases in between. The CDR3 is CASSQDPLSGRTEAFF. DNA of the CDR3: TGCGCCAGCAGCCAAGATCCCTTATCGGGAAGAACTGAAGCTTTCTTT.

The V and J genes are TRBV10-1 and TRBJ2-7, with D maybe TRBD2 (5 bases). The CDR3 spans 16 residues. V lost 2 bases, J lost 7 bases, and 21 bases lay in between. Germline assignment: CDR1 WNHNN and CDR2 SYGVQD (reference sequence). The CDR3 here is CASSEKGSGSTGEQYF. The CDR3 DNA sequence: TGCGCCAGCAGTGAGAAAGGGAGCGGCTCGACGGGAGAGCAGTACTTC.

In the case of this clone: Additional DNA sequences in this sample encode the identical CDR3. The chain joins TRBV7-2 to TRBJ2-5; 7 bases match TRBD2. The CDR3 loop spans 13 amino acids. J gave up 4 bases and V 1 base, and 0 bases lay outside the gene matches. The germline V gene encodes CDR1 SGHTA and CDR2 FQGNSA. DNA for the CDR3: TGTGCCAGCAGCTTAGGCGGGAGAGAGACCCAGTACTTC. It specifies CASSLGGRETQYF.

The CDR3 protein is CASSRGDSPLHF. Written as DNA, the CDR3 is TGTGCCAGTAGTAGGGGGGATTCACCCCTCCACTTT. The chain joins TRBV19 to TRBJ1-6, with D maybe TRBD1 (5 bases). The CDR3 covers 12 residues. The germline gives CDR1 LNHDA, CDR2 SQIVND (reference sequence). The germline V and J ends were trimmed by 4 bases and 8 bases, with 6 bases remaining between them.

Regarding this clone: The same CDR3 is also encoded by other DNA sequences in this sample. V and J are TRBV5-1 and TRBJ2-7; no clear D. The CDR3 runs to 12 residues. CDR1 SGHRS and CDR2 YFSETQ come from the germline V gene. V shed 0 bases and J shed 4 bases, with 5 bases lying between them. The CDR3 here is CASSLGGYEQYF. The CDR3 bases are TGCGCCAGCAGCTTGGGAGGTTACGAGCAGTACTTC. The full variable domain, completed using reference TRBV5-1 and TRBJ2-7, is KAGVTQTPRYLIKTRGQQVTLSCSPISGHRSVSWYQQTPGQGLQFLFEYFSETQRNKGNFPGRFSGRQFSNSRSEMNVSTLELGDSALYLCASSLGGYEQYFGPGTRLTVT.

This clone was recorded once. In DNA, the CDR3 is TGTGCCAGCAGTATCGCGGCGTACACTGAAGCTTTCTTT. It yields the protein CASSIAAYTEAFF. This chain links TRBV27 with TRBJ1-1, with D uncertain. V was pared by 5 bases and J by 3 bases, with 10 bases between. The CDR3 runs to 13 residues. Germline V gene sequence: CDR1 MNHEY, CDR2 SMNVEV (reference sequence).

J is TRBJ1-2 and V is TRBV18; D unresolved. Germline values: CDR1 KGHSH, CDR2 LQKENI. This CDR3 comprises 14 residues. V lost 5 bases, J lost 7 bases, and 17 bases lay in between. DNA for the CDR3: TGTGCCAGCTCATTTTCAGGAACCTGGTTTGGCTACACCTTC. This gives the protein CASSFSGTWFGYTF.